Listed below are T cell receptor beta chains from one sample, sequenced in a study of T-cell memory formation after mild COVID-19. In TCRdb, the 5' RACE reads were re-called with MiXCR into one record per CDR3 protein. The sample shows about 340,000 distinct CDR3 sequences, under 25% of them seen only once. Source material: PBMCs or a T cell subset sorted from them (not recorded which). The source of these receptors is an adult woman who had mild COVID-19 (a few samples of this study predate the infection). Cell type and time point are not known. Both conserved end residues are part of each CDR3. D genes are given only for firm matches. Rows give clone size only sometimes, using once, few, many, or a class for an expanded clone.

CDR3 protein: CASSPREESNTGELFF
CDR3 DNA: TGTGCCAGCTCACCACGGGAGGAATCGAACACCGGGGAGCTGTTTTTT
V gene: TRBV18
J gene: TRBJ2-2
clone size: NA
D gene: NA

CDR3 protein: CASSVDLDTGELFF
CDR3 DNA: TGTGCCAGCAGCGTAGACCTAGACACCGGGGAGCTGTTTTTT
V gene: TRBV9
J gene: TRBJ2-2
clone size: few
D gene: NA

CDR3 protein: CASTQSGQSTGELFF
CDR3 DNA: TGTGCCAGCACCCAGTCGGGACAGAGCACCGGGGAGCTGTTTTTT
V gene: TRBV12-3/TRBV12-4
J gene: TRBJ2-2
clone size: NA
D gene: TRBD1

CDR3 protein: CASSFLSPDQETQYF
CDR3 DNA: TGTGCCAGCAGCTTTCTCTCGCCAGACCAAGAGACCCAGTACTTC
V gene: TRBV7-6
J gene: TRBJ2-5
clone size: many
D gene: NA

CDR3 protein: CASSLLTGYGSSYNEQFF
CDR3 DNA: TGTGCCAGCAGCCTCCTAACGGGGTACGGGAGCTCCTACAATGAGCAGTTCTTC
V gene: TRBV3-1
J gene: TRBJ2-1
clone size: few
D gene: NA

CDR3 protein: CASSLRSETQYF
CDR3 DNA: TGTGCCAGCAGCTTGAGGTCAGAGACCCAGTACTTC
V gene: TRBV5-6
J gene: TRBJ2-5
clone size: few
D gene: NA

CDR3 protein: CASIWGGEPYEQYF
CDR3 DNA: TGTGCCAGCATATGGGGGGGGGAACCCTACGAGCAGTACTTC
V gene: TRBV12-3/TRBV12-4
J gene: TRBJ2-7
clone size: NA
D gene: TRBD2

CDR3 protein: CASSRTGVGNEQFF
CDR3 DNA: TGCGCCAGCAGCCGGACAGGGGTTGGGAATGAGCAGTTCTTC
V gene: TRBV5-1
J gene: TRBJ2-1
clone size: few
D gene: TRBD1

CDR3 protein: CAGNPGLAGEGYNEQFF
CDR3 DNA: TGTGCCGGTAACCCCGGACTAGCGGGAGAAGGTTACAATGAGCAGTTCTTC
V gene: TRBV6-2/TRBV6-3
J gene: TRBJ2-1
clone size: NA
D gene: TRBD2

CDR3 protein: CASSLTPGQGFETQYF
CDR3 DNA: TGTGCCAGCAGCTTAACTCCGGGACAGGGGTTCGAGACCCAGTACTTC
V gene: TRBV7-3
J gene: TRBJ2-5
clone size: few
D gene: TRBD1

CDR3 protein: CASSQGVDPRKTQYF
CDR3 DNA: TGTGCCAGCAGCCAAGGTGTAGATCCTCGGAAGACCCAGTACTTC
V gene: TRBV4-2
J gene: TRBJ2-5
clone size: few
D gene: NA

CDR3 protein: CASSQDGRGLHF
CDR3 DNA: TGTGCCAGCAGCCAAGACGGGCGGGGTCTGCATTTT
V gene: TRBV3-1
J gene: TRBJ2-3
clone size: NA
D gene: NA

CDR3 protein: CASSDTPGHDYYEQYF
CDR3 DNA: TGTGCCAGCAGTGACACACCGGGACACGATTACTACGAGCAGTACTTC
V gene: TRBV6-1
J gene: TRBJ2-7
clone size: NA
D gene: NA

CDR3 protein: CASSLAPSSYNEQFF
CDR3 DNA: TGTGCCAGCAGCCTCGCCCCCAGCTCCTACAATGAGCAGTTCTTC
V gene: TRBV5-6
J gene: TRBJ2-1
clone size: few
D gene: NA

CDR3 protein: CASSSRRRGTDTQYF
CDR3 DNA: TGTGCCAGTAGTTCCAGGCGGAGGGGCACAGATACGCAGTATTTT
V gene: TRBV19
J gene: TRBJ2-3
clone size: NA
D gene: NA

CDR3 protein: CSVEVAGSSYEQYF
CDR3 DNA: TGCAGCGTTGAAGTGGCGGGGAGCTCCTACGAGCAGTACTTC
V gene: TRBV29-1
J gene: TRBJ2-7
clone size: few
D gene: NA

CDR3 protein: CASSYLTGGNQPQHF
CDR3 DNA: TGTGCCAGCAGTTACCTGACAGGGGGCAATCAGCCCCAGCATTTT
V gene: TRBV6-5
J gene: TRBJ1-5
clone size: NA
D gene: TRBD1

CDR3 protein: CASRKRGGGLDEQFF
CDR3 DNA: TGTGCCAGCAGGAAGCGGGGGGGCGGCTTGGATGAGCAGTTCTTC
V gene: TRBV6-1
J gene: TRBJ2-1
clone size: once
D gene: TRBD2

CDR3 protein: CASSGDSGVKLPLHF
CDR3 DNA: TGTGCCAGCAGCGGTGATTCCGGGGTGAAATTACCCCTCCACTTT
V gene: TRBV5-6
J gene: TRBJ1-6
clone size: many
D gene: NA

CDR3 protein: CASSFPQGATDTQYF
CDR3 DNA: TGCGCCAGCAGCTTTCCCCAGGGGGCCACAGATACGCAGTATTTT
V gene: TRBV5-1
J gene: TRBJ2-3
clone size: few
D gene: TRBD1

CDR3 protein: CASSLAGHLYNEQFF
CDR3 DNA: TGTGCCAGCAGCTTAGCGGGACATTTATACAATGAGCAGTTCTTC
V gene: TRBV7-9
J gene: TRBJ2-1
clone size: NA
D gene: NA

CDR3 protein: CASSLEVDEQFF
CDR3 DNA: TGTGCCAGCAGCTTAGAAGTCGATGAGCAGTTCTTC
V gene: TRBV7-9
J gene: TRBJ2-1
clone size: NA
D gene: NA

CDR3 protein: CATSRDGQTNEKLFF
CDR3 DNA: TGTGCCACCAGCAGAGATGGGCAGACTAATGAAAAACTGTTTTTT
V gene: TRBV15
J gene: TRBJ1-4
clone size: NA
D gene: NA

CDR3 protein: CSAPLNNEQFF
CDR3 DNA: TGCAGTGCCCCCCTAAACAATGAGCAGTTCTTC
V gene: TRBV20-1
J gene: TRBJ2-1
clone size: NA
D gene: NA

CDR3 protein: CASSLDYLLEQYF
CDR3 DNA: TGTGCCAGCAGTTTAGACTACCTACTCGAGCAGTACTTC
V gene: TRBV12-3/TRBV12-4
J gene: TRBJ2-7
clone size: NA
D gene: NA

CDR3 protein: CASSIAQGLYGYTF
CDR3 DNA: TGTGCCAGCAGTATTGCCCAGGGACTCTATGGCTACACCTTC
V gene: TRBV6-5
J gene: TRBJ1-2
clone size: few
D gene: NA

CDR3 protein: CASSFRTGGYNEQFF
CDR3 DNA: TGTGCCAGCAGCTTCCGGACAGGGGGCTACAATGAGCAGTTCTTC
V gene: TRBV7-6
J gene: TRBJ2-1
clone size: few
D gene: TRBD1

CDR3 protein: CASSPGTGRYGYTF
CDR3 DNA: TGTGCCAGCTCACCGGGAACAGGCCGCTATGGCTACACCTTC
V gene: TRBV18
J gene: TRBJ1-2
clone size: few
D gene: NA

CDR3 protein: CASSPPGLVYTEAFF
CDR3 DNA: TGTGCCAGCAGCCCACCGGGCTTGGTGTACACTGAAGCTTTCTTT
V gene: TRBV13
J gene: TRBJ1-1
clone size: few
D gene: NA

CDR3 protein: CSASNAGGPGYNEQFF
CDR3 DNA: TGCAGTGCTAGTAACGCGGGGGGGCCAGGGTACAATGAGCAGTTCTTC
V gene: TRBV20-1
J gene: TRBJ2-1
clone size: few
D gene: TRBD2

CDR3 protein: CSAPGTEGGIGTEAFF
CDR3 DNA: TGCAGTGCTCCCGGGACTGAAGGCGGTATTGGCACTGAAGCTTTCTTT
V gene: TRBV20-1
J gene: TRBJ1-1
clone size: NA
D gene: NA

CDR3 protein: CASSVGPGGGRAHEQYF
CDR3 DNA: TGTGCCAGCAGCGTAGGGCCGGGGGGTGGTCGCGCCCACGAGCAGTACTTC
V gene: TRBV9
J gene: TRBJ2-7
clone size: many
D gene: TRBD2

CDR3 protein: CASSLGGTVYNEQFF
CDR3 DNA: TGCGCCAGCAGCTTGGGAGGGACAGTATACAATGAGCAGTTCTTC
V gene: TRBV5-1
J gene: TRBJ2-1
clone size: NA
D gene: TRBD1

CDR3 protein: CASSRYEMRSDTQYF
CDR3 DNA: TGTGCCAGCAGCCGTTACGAGATGCGGTCAGATACGCAGTATTTT
V gene: TRBV13
J gene: TRBJ2-3
clone size: few
D gene: NA

CDR3 protein: CASSLSPSGTGGIEQFF
CDR3 DNA: TGTGCCAGCAGCTTATCCCCTTCCGGGACAGGGGGTATAGAGCAGTTCTTC
V gene: TRBV7-9
J gene: TRBJ2-1
clone size: NA
D gene: TRBD1

CDR3 protein: CASSARSGQLTYEQYF
CDR3 DNA: TGTGCCAGCAGTGCAAGATCGGGACAGCTTACCTACGAGCAGTACTTC
V gene: TRBV27
J gene: TRBJ2-7
clone size: few
D gene: TRBD1

CDR3 protein: CSASETGINEKLFF
CDR3 DNA: TGCAGTGCCAGCGAGACAGGGATTAATGAAAAACTGTTTTTT
V gene: TRBV20-1
J gene: TRBJ1-4
clone size: NA
D gene: TRBD1

CDR3 protein: CASSVGTGGDGYTF
CDR3 DNA: TGTGCCAGCAGCGTAGGAACAGGGGGCGATGGCTACACCTTC
V gene: TRBV9
J gene: TRBJ1-2
clone size: NA
D gene: TRBD1

CDR3 protein: CASSVGYKGYEQYF
CDR3 DNA: TGTGCCAGCAGCGTTGGGTACAAGGGCTACGAGCAGTACTTC
V gene: TRBV9
J gene: TRBJ2-7
clone size: few
D gene: NA

CDR3 protein: CASPLVVFGAFF
CDR3 DNA: TGTGCCAGCCCCCTGGTTGTCTTCGGAGCTTTCTTT
V gene: TRBV5-7
J gene: TRBJ1-1
clone size: NA
D gene: NA

CDR3 protein: CASSLGGTGFADTQYF
CDR3 DNA: TGTGCCAGCAGCTTAGGAGGGACAGGGTTTGCAGATACGCAGTATTTT
V gene: TRBV7-2
J gene: TRBJ2-3
clone size: NA
D gene: TRBD1

CDR3 protein: CSVGTGGNNEQFF
CDR3 DNA: TGCAGCGTGGGGACAGGGGGGAACAATGAGCAGTTCTTC
V gene: TRBV29-1
J gene: TRBJ2-1
clone size: few
D gene: TRBD1

CDR3 protein: CASSLSRVGTVSWEQYF
CDR3 DNA: TGCGCCAGCAGCCTCTCCCGAGTCGGGACGGTCTCTTGGGAGCAGTACTTC
V gene: TRBV4-1
J gene: TRBJ2-7
clone size: few
D gene: NA

CDR3 protein: CASSVESSPGYEQFF
CDR3 DNA: TGTGCCAGCAGCGTAGAGAGCTCCCCGGGGTATGAGCAGTTCTTC
V gene: TRBV9
J gene: TRBJ2-1
clone size: NA
D gene: NA

CDR3 protein: CASSQAVEGLYTEAFF
CDR3 DNA: TGCGCCAGCAGCCAAGCTGTGGAGGGATTGTACACTGAAGCTTTCTTT
V gene: TRBV4-1
J gene: TRBJ1-1
clone size: NA
D gene: NA

CDR3 protein: CASMGRKSEFGQYF
CDR3 DNA: TGTGCCAGCATGGGGAGGAAGTCCGAGTTCGGCCAGTACTTC
V gene: TRBV6-5
J gene: TRBJ2-7
clone size: NA
D gene: NA

CDR3 protein: CASSLGMGGENYNEQFF
CDR3 DNA: TGTGCCAGCAGCTTAGGAATGGGGGGCGAGAACTACAATGAGCAGTTCTTC
V gene: TRBV7-9
J gene: TRBJ2-1
clone size: few
D gene: NA